This TCR beta chain is from a study of radiotherapy plus CTLA-4 blockade in lung cancer. Study in general: Overall, 15% to 20% of patients showed an objective response, while 31% attained disease control.

The CDR3 sequence is 14 residues long. The germline V gene encodes CDR1 LNHDA and CDR2 SQIVND (reference sequence). J gave up 9 bases and V 6 bases, and 13 bases lay outside the gene matches. In its sample, this clone was seen once. Only in-frame clones appear in the TCRdb table, and some are missing; sequencing was by immunoSEQ multiplex PCR. The sample records approximately 46,000 clones, roughly 84% being singletons. This chain connects TRBV19 to TRBJ1-1; 7 bases match TRBD1. The sample here was peripheral blood, taken from a patient treated with radiotherapy plus ipilimumab. The TCR sequence derives from a human donor with non-small cell lung cancer whose response to radiotherapy plus ipilimumab could not be evaluated. The CDR3 nucleotides are TGTGCCAGTAGCCAAAGTAACAGGGGTTTGAAAGCTTTCTTT. This sequence encodes CASSQSNRGLKAFF.